This T cell receptor beta chain originates from a study of blood T cell repertoires in COVID-19. Looking at the study overall: Samples representing acute and convalescent COVID-19 were sourced from the United States, Italy and Spain. T cells, B-cell-depleted T cells, or PBMCs supplied cDNA or gDNA.

Authors' data handling: From reference gene primer amplification, estimates of nucleated cell counts were derived. Profiled with immunoSEQ multiplex PCR; TCRdb holds only in-frame clones, not every one. V and J calls and clone size come straight from that table; D and trimming were deduced from the DNA. The data show 55,000 to 75,000 clones, around 87% seen once. V was pared by 4 bases and J by 5 bases, with 10 bases of the junction left unmatched. In germline, CDR1 is SGHTA, CDR2 FQGNSA. This CDR3 comprises 17 residues. V gene TRBV7-2 combines with J gene TRBJ2-2; 10 bases agree with TRBD1. The material sequenced was peripheral blood. The sequence was obtained from a man in his fifties with active COVID-19. CDR3: CASSYVLGQGKTGELFF. The DNA for the CDR3 is TGTGCCAGCAGCTACGTTTTGGGACAGGGGAAAACCGGGGAGCTGTTTTTT.